The clone carrying this T cell receptor (beta chain) turned up a few times. The sample is drawn from a study of response to subunit inactivated influenza vaccine. The V and J ends lost 0 bases and 5 bases respectively, with 12 bases between them. The CDR3 extends over 15 amino acids. TCRdb re-analysed the RT-PCR reads in MiXCR, keeping a single row per CDR3 protein. The repertoire holds about 540,000 distinct CDR3 sequences, with around 15% as singletons. The chain joins TRBV12-3 or TRBV12-4 to TRBJ2-3; D not resolved. The sequencing used PBMCs from blood, collected roughly 13 days after vaccination. The clonotype originates from a middle-aged man who received an inactivated influenza vaccine. In DNA form, the CDR3 reads TGTGCCAGCAGTTTAGCGCTAATTGAGAGAGATACGCAGTATTTT. Residues: CASSLALIERDTQYF.